The 22 T cell receptor beta chains given below trace back to one sample, sequenced in a study of cytomegalovirus exposure and HLA in healthy donors. The PCR used 60 Vbeta and 13 Jbeta primers. The protocol was immunoSEQ multiplex PCR, while the TCRdb copy is restricted to in-frame clones and leaves out a portion. The sample consists of some 150,000 clones, about four fifths of them appearing once. The sample taken for sequencing was PBMCs. All receptors come from a male donor in good health and CMV-seronegative.

V usage is TRBV7-6 and J usage is TRBJ1-6, with D perhaps matching TRBD1 (5 bases). The CDR3 sequence is 16 residues long. V was shortened by 5 bases and J by 4 bases, with 15 bases between the two germline ends. The germline CDR1 and CDR2 sequences are SGHVS and FNYEAQ. The CDR3 region has the DNA TGTGCCAGCAGCCATTCATCCGGGGGTTATAATTCACCCCTCCACTTT. Translation: CASSHSSGGYNSPLHF.

The chain is built from TRBV2 and TRBJ1-6; 9 bases fit TRBD1. This CDR3 comprises 13 residues. After removal of 3 bases from V and 12 bases from J, the junction contained 3 bases not matched to a gene. CDR1 is SNHLY and CDR2 is FYNNEI in the germline V gene. DNA of the CDR3: TGTGCCAGCAGTGAGACAGGGGGTCGACCCCTCCACTTT. It encodes CASSETGGRPLHF.

The chain couples TRBV30 to TRBJ1-5; D perhaps matches TRBD1 (5 bases). This CDR3 comprises 13 residues. Germline loops: CDR1 GTSNPN, CDR2 SVGIG (reference sequence). The ends were cut back, 5 bases at V and 4 bases at J, with 12 bases in the middle. DNA of the CDR3: TGTGCCTGGGCCCCCGGGGGGAATCAGCCCCAGCATTTT. Translation gives CAWAPGGNQPQHF.

This chain connects TRBV7-2 to TRBJ2-5; 8 bases align to TRBD2. Per germline, CDR1 SGHTA and CDR2 FQGNSA. The CDR3 length is 15 residues. Trimming removed 5 bases from V and 5 bases from J; junction bases left unmatched: 10. The CDR3 coding sequence is TGTGCCAGCAGCACCTCGGGGCGGGGGGTGGAGACCCAGTACTTC. The encoded protein is CASSTSGRGVETQYF.

A few counts support this clone. The rearrangement links TRBV5-4 to TRBJ2-5, with TRBD2 matching 13 bases. The CDR3 is 16 amino acids. V lost 5 bases to trimming and J lost 5 bases; unmatched junction nucleotides: 9. Germline assignment: CDR1 SGHNT and CDR2 YYREEE (reference sequence). The CDR3 reads CASSLGLAGVRETQYF. The CDR3 DNA sequence: TGTGCCAGCAGTCTTGGACTAGCGGGGGTCCGGGAGACCCAGTACTTC.

CDR3 in amino acids: CASSLGTGSGNTIYF. In DNA, the CDR3 is TGTGCCAGCAGCTTAGGGACAGGTTCTGGAAACACCATATATTTT. The chain carries TRBV7-2 and TRBJ1-3; 7 bases agree with TRBD1. J gave up 1 base and V 1 base, and 1 base lay outside the gene matches. CDR1 and CDR2 (germline): SGHTA, FQGNSA. This CDR3 has 15 residues.

This clone appeared once. The V gene is TRBV27, the J gene TRBJ1-1; TRBD1 might be the D (5 bases). There are 12 residues in the CDR3. V lost 10 bases to trimming and J lost 5 bases, with 14 bases between them. CDR1 and CDR2 from the germline V gene are MNHEY and SMNVEV (reference sequence). The chain's CDR3 is CATSRGGTEAFF. DNA for the CDR3: TGTGCCACAAGTCGGGGGGGTACTGAAGCTTTCTTT.

The J gene is TRBJ1-2, the V gene TRBV5-1; D unclear. There are 15 residues in the CDR3. Between the trimmed V and J ends, which lost 2 bases and 4 bases, there was a span of 15 bases. Germline V CDR1 and CDR2: SGHRS, YFSETQ. CDR3 nucleotide sequence: TGCGCCAGCAGCTTAAATGAGGCCGACGTCTATGGCTACACCTTC. Translated, it gives CASSLNEADVYGYTF. The whole variable domain, filled in from reference TRBV5-1 and TRBJ1-2, reads KAGVTQTPRYLIKTRGQQVTLSCSPISGHRSVSWYQQTPGQGLQFLFEYFSETQRNKGNFPGRFSGRQFSNSRSEMNVSTLELGDSALYLCASSLNEADVYGYTFGSGTRLTVV.

DNA of the CDR3: TGCGCCAGCAGCATCCAGGGGGCGATTAACACTGAAGCTTTCTTT. Amino acids: CASSIQGAINTEAFF. V gene TRBV5-1 combines with J gene TRBJ1-1, with 8 bases fitting TRBD1. Trimming cost V 4 bases and J 2 bases; bases outside gene matches: 7. Germline CDR1 reads SGHRS; CDR2 reads YFSETQ. The CDR3 runs 15 residues. The variable domain in full, completed from reference TRBV5-1 and TRBJ1-1, reads KAGVTQTPRYLIKTRGQQVTLSCSPISGHRSVSWYQQTPGQGLQFLFEYFSETQRNKGNFPGRFSGRQFSNSRSEMNVSTLELGDSALYLCASSIQGAINTEAFFGQGTRLTVV.

This chain uses TRBV25-1 with TRBJ1-1; D unclear. The germline V and J ends were trimmed by 3 bases and 1 base, with 15 bases remaining between them. The CDR3 loop spans 16 amino acids. Germline V lookup: CDR1 MGHDK, CDR2 SYGVNS. The CDR3 sequence is CASSDAHFRSNTEAFF. The DNA of the CDR3 is TGTGCCAGCAGTGATGCCCACTTCCGGTCGAACACTGAAGCTTTCTTT.

The rearrangement uses TRBV18 and TRBJ1-2, with 8 bases that match TRBD1. The CDR3 spans 16 residues. The germline V gene has CDR1 KGHSH and CDR2 LQKENI. Trimming took 3 bases from V and 4 from J; bases not matched to a gene: 10. This CDR3 is CASSPLGQAPSYGYTF. CDR3 in DNA: TGTGCCAGCTCACCCCTGGGACAGGCGCCTTCCTATGGCTACACCTTC.

The CDR3 spells CAIRGTSLTDTQYF. The CDR3 nucleotides read TGTGCCATCAGGGGTACTAGCCTCACAGATACGCAGTATTTT. The V and J genes are TRBV10-3 and TRBJ2-3; perhaps TRBD2 as D (6 bases). The germline CDR1 and CDR2 sequences are ENHRY and SYGVKD. V shed 6 bases and J shed 2 bases, with 12 bases lying between them. The CDR3 loop spans 14 amino acids.

This clone is a singleton in its sample. J is TRBJ2-5 and V is TRBV25-1; D not resolved. Germline loops: CDR1 MGHDK, CDR2 SYGVNS. The CDR3 loop spans 13 amino acids. V lost 7 bases and J 5 bases, leaving 14 bases between the germline ends. The CDR3 nucleotides are TGTGCCAGCACCAGGAACCAAGGCGAGACCCAGTACTTC. Amino acids: CASTRNQGETQYF. Full variable domain (remainder filled in from reference TRBV25-1 and TRBJ2-5): EADIYQTPRYLVIGTGKKITLECSQTMGHDKMYWYQQDPGMELHLIHYSYGVNSTEKGDLSSESTVSRIRTEHFPLTLESARPSHTSQYLCASTRNQGETQYFGPGTRLLVL.

The CDR3 DNA follows: TGTGCCAGCAGAAACGCGCAATTAGAAGGCTACACCTTC. Protein product: CASRNAQLEGYTF. The chain uses TRBV2 and TRBJ1-2; no reliable D call. V shed 6 bases and J shed 8 bases, with 16 bases lying between them. CDR3 length: 13 amino acids. Germline V gene lookup returns CDR1 SNHLY and CDR2 FYNNEI.

This sequence joins TRBV15 and TRBJ1-2; D may be TRBD1 (5 bases). Trimming stripped 1 base from V and 2 bases from J, with 11 bases between. The length of the CDR3 is 15 residues. Germline V lookup: CDR1 LNHNV, CDR2 YYDKDF (reference sequence). The CDR3 DNA follows: TGTGCCACCAGCAGAGGACAGTCCACCAACTATGGCTACACCTTC. Translation gives CATSRGQSTNYGYTF.

The chain employs TRBV9 and TRBJ1-1; 9 bases fit TRBD1. The germline gives CDR1 SGDLS, CDR2 YYNGEE. V lost 5 bases, J lost 4 bases, and 9 bases stayed unmatched. The CDR3 sequence is 15 residues long. Here the CDR3 reads CASSNTMGQGTEAFF. For the CDR3, the DNA is TGTGCCAGCAGTAACACAATGGGACAGGGCACTGAAGCTTTCTTT. The variable domain in full, with the rest retrieved from reference TRBV9 and TRBJ1-1, is DSGVTQTPKHLITATGQRVTLRCSPRSGDLSVYWYQQSLDQGLQFLIQYYNGEERAKGNILERFSAQQFPDLHSELNLSSLELGDSALYFCASSNTMGQGTEAFFGQGTRLTVV.

The chain carries TRBV6-7 and TRBJ2-1, with 10 bases identical to TRBD2. TRBV6-7 is an open reading frame, and its role is uncertain. J gave up 2 bases and V 3 bases, and 7 bases lay outside the gene matches. This CDR3 has 17 residues. CDR3 DNA sequence: TGTGCCAGCAGTTATCCACATACTAGCGGGACCTACAATGAGCAGTTCTTC. Translating gives CASSYPHTSGTYNEQFF.

The J gene is TRBJ1-3, the V gene TRBV5-5; a weak D match, TRBD1 (5 bases). With 6 bases removed from V and 14 bases from J, the gap between germline ends came to 18 bases. The germline V gene has CDR1 SGHKS and CDR2 YYEKEE (reference sequence). The CDR3 is 12 amino acids. This CDR3 reads CASNRHGQSLYF. The CDR3 DNA reads as TGTGCCAGCAACCGGCACGGACAATCCCTATATTTT.

The CDR3 is CASSPGAYYGYTF. The CDR3 DNA reads as TGTGCCAGCAGCCCTGGGGCATACTATGGCTACACCTTC. The genes are TRBV6-5 and TRBJ1-2; D perhaps matches TRBD1 (5 bases). Germline CDR1 reads MNHEY; CDR2 reads SVGAGI. The CDR3 contains 13 residues. Trimming took 6 bases from V and 3 from J, leaving 11 bases between them.

The chain joins TRBV6-5 to TRBJ1-2, with TRBD1 identical over 7 bases. The germline V gene encodes CDR1 MNHEY and CDR2 SVGAGI. This CDR3 comprises 15 residues. The V segment lost 4 bases and the J segment 4 bases; nucleotides outside the gene matches: 9. The CDR3 protein is CASSSRPTGAYGYTF. The DNA for the CDR3 is TGTGCCAGCAGTTCCCGCCCCACAGGGGCCTATGGCTACACCTTC.

The J gene is TRBJ2-3, the V gene TRBV7-9, with 13 bases fitting TRBD2. Germline trimming cut 4 bases from V and 2 bases from J; bases unmatched to any gene: 3. Germline CDR1 is SEHNR and CDR2 is FQNEAQ (reference sequence). CDR3 length: 16 amino acids. CDR3 sequence: CASSSGLAGSTDTQYF. The CDR3 DNA reads TGTGCCAGCAGCTCGGGACTAGCGGGGTCCACAGATACGCAGTATTTT.

J is TRBJ2-6 and V is TRBV19, with D possibly TRBD1 on 5 matching bases. The ends were cut back, 5 bases at V and 2 bases at J, with 10 bases in the middle. CDR1 is LNHDA and CDR2 is SQIVND in the germline V gene (reference sequence). This CDR3 contains 15 residues. CDR3 nucleotide sequence: TGTGCCAGTAGTTTGAGCAGGGCTGGGGCCAACGTCCTGACTTTC. It is translated as CASSLSRAGANVLTF.